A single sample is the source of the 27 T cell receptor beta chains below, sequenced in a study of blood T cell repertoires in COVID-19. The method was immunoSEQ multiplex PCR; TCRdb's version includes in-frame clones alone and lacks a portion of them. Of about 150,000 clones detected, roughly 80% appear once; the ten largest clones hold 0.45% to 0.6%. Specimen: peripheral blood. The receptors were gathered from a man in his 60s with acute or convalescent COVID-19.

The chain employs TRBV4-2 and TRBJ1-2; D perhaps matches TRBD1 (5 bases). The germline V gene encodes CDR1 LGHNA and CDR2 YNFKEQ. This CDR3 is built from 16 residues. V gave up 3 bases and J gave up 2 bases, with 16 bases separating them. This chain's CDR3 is CASSHGVGGDNYGYTF. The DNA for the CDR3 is TGTGCCAGCAGCCACGGGGTCGGGGGGGACAACTATGGCTACACCTTC.

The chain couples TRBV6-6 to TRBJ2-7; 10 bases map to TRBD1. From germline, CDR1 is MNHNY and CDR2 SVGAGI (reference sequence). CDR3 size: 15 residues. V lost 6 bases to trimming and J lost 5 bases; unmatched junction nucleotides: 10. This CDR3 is CASRLTRDRGHEQYF. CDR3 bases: TGTGCCAGCAGGTTAACCCGGGACAGGGGACACGAGCAGTACTTC.

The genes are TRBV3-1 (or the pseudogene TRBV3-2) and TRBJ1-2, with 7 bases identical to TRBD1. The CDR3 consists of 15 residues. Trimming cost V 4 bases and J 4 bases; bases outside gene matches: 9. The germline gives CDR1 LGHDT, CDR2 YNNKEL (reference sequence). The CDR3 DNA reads TGTGCCAGCAGCCCGGGACAGTTAATTGGCTATGGCTACACCTTC. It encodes CASSPGQLIGYGYTF.

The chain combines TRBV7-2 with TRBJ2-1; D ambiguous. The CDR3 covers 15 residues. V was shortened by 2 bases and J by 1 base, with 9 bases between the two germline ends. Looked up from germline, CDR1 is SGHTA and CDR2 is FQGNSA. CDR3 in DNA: TGTGCCAGCAGCTTATTTTCCGGTTCCTACAATGAGCAGTTCTTC. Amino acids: CASSLFSGSYNEQFF.

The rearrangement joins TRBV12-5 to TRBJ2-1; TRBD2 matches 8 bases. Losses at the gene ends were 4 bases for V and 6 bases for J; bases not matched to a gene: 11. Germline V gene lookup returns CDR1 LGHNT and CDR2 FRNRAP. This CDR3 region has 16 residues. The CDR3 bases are TGTGCTAGTGGTTCCTCCTGGGGGGCGGGAGGCAATGAGCAGTTCTTC. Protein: CASGSSWGAGGNEQFF.

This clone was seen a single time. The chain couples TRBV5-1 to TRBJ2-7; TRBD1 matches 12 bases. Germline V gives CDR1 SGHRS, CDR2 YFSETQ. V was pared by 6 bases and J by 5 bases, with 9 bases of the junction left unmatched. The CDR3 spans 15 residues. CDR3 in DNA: TGCGCCAGCACCGACCCCGGGACAGGGGGCCACGAGCAGTACTTC. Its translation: CASTDPGTGGHEQYF.

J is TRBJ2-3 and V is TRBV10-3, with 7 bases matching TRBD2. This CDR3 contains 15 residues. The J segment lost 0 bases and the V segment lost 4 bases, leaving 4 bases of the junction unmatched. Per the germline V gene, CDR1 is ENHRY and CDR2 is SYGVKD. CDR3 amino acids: CAISASGTSTDTQYF. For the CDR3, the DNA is TGTGCCATCAGTGCTAGCGGAACAAGCACAGATACGCAGTATTTT.

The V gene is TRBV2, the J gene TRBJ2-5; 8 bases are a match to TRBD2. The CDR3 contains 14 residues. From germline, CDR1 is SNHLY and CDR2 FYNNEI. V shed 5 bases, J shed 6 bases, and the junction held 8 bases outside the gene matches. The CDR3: CASSYSGGTKTQYF. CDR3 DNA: TGTGCCAGCAGTTACTCGGGAGGGACGAAGACCCAGTACTTC.

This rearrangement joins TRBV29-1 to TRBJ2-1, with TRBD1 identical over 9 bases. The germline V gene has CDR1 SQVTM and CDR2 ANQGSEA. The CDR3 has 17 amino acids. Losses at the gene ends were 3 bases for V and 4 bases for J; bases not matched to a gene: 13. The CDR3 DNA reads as TGCAGCGTTGATCATGAGGGCCGGGACAGGGTATACAATGAGCAGTTCTTC. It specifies CSVDHEGRDRVYNEQFF.

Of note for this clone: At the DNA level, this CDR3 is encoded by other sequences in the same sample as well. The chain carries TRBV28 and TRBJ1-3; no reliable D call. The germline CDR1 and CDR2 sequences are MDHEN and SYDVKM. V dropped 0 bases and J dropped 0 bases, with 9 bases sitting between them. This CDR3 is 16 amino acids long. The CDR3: CASSLWSGSSGNTIYF. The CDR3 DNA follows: TGTGCCAGCAGTTTATGGTCTGGTAGCTCTGGAAACACCATATATTTT. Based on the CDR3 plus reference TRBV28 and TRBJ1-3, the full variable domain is DVKVTQSSRYLVKRTGEKVFLECVQDMDHENMFWYRQDPGLGLRLIYFSYDVKMKEKGDIPEGYSVSREKKERFSLILESASTNQTSMYLCASSLWSGSSGNTIYFGEGSWLTVV.

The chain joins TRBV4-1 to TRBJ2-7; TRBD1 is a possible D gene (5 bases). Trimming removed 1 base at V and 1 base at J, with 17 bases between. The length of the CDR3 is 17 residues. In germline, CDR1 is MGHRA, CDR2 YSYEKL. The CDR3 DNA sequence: TGCGCCAGCAGCCAAGTTTTTCTGGGTCAGGGTTCCTACGAGCAGTACTTC. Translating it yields CASSQVFLGQGSYEQYF.

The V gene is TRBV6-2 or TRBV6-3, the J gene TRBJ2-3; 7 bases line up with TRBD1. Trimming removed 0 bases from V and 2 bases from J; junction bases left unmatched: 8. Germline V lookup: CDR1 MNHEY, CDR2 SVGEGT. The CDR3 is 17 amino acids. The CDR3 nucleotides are TGTGCCAGCAGTTACTCCCCCCGGGACAGTCCCACAGATACGCAGTATTTT. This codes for CASSYSPRDSPTDTQYF.

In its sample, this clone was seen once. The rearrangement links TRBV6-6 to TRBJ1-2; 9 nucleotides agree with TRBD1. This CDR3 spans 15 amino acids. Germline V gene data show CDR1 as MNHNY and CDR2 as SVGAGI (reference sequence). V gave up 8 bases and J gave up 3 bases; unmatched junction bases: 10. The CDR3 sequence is CASVRTGGSDYGYTF. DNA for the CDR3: TGTGCCAGCGTCCGAACAGGGGGCTCGGACTATGGCTACACCTTC.

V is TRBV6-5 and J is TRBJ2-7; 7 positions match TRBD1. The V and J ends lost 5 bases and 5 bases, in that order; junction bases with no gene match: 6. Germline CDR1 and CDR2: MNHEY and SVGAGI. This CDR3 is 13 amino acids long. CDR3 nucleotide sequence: TGTGCCAGCAGTCGACAGGGATTCAACGAGCAGTACTTC. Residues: CASSRQGFNEQYF.

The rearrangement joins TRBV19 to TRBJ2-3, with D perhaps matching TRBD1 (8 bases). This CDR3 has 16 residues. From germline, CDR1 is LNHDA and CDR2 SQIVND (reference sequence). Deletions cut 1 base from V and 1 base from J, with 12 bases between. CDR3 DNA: TGTGCCAGTAGTATAGCAACAGGGGGGGGCACAGATACGCAGTATTTT. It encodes CASSIATGGGTDTQYF.

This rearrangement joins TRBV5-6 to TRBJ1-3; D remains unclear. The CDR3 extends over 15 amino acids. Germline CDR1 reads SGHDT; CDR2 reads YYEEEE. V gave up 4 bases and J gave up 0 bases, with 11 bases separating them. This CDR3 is CASSPQSISGNTIYF. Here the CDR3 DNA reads TGTGCCAGCAGCCCGCAGTCCATCTCTGGAAACACCATATATTTT.

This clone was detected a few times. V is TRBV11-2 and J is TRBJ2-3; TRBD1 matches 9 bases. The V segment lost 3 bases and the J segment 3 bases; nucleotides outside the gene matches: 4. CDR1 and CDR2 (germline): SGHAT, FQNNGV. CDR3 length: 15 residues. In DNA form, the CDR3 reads TGTGCCAGCAGCTTCCTGGACAGGGGAACAGATACGCAGTATTTT. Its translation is CASSFLDRGTDTQYF.

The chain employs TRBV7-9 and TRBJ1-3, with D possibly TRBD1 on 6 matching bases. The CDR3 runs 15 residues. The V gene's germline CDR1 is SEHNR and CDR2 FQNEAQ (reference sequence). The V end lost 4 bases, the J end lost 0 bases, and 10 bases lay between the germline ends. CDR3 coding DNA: TGTGCCAGCAGCTCCAGGGGTAGCTCTGGAAACACCATATATTTT. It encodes CASSSRGSSGNTIYF. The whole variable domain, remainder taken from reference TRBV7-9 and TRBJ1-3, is DTGVSQNPRHKITKRGQNVTFRCDPISEHNRLYWYRQTLGQGPEFLTYFQNEAQLEKSRLLSDRFSAERPKGSFSTLEIQRTEQGDSAMYLCASSSRGSSGNTIYFGEGSWLTVV.

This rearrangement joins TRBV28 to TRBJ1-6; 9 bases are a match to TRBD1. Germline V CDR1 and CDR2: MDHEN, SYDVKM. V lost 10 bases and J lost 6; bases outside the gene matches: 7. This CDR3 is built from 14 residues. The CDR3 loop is CAIKGDRVNSPLHF. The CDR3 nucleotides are TGTGCCATTAAAGGGGACAGGGTTAATTCACCCCTCCACTTT.

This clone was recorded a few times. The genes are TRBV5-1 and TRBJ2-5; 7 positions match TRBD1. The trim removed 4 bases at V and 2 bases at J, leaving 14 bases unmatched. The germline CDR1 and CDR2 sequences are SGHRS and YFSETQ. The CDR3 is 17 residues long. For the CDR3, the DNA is TGCGCCAGCAGCATACAGGGGTCTCTTGGGGCACAAGAGACCCAGTACTTC. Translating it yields CASSIQGSLGAQETQYF.

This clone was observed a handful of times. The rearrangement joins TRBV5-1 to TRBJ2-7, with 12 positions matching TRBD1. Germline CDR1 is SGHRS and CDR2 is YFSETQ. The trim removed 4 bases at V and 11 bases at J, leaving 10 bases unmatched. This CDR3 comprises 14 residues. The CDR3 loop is CASSLEGTGGGEYF. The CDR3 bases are TGCGCCAGCAGCCTGGAGGGGACAGGGGGCGGGGAGTACTTC.

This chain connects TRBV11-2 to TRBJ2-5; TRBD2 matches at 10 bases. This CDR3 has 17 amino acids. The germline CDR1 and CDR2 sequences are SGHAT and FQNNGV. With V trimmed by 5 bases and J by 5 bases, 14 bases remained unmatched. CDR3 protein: CASSATVSGRARETQYF. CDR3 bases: TGTGCCAGCAGCGCCACCGTCAGCGGGAGGGCCAGGGAGACCCAGTACTTC.

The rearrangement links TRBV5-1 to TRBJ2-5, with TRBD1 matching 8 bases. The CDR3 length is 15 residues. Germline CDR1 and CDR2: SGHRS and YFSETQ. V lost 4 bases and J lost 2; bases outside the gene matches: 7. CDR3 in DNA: TGCGCCAGCAGCACCCAGGGGGCCCGGCAAGAGACCCAGTACTTC. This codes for CASSTQGARQETQYF.

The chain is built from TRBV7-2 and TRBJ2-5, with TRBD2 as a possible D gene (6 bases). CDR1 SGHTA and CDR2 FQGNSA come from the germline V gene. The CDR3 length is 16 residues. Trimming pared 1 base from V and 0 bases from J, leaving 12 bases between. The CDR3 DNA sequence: TGTGCCAGCAGCTTAGGTAGAAGCGGGTACCAAGAGACCCAGTACTTC. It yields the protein CASSLGRSGYQETQYF.

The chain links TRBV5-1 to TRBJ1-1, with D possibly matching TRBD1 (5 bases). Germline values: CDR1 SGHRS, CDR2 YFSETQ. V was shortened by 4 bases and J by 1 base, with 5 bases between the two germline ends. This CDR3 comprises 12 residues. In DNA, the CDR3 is TGCGCCAGCAGCCAGGGGAACACTGAAGCTTTCTTT. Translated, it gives CASSQGNTEAFF.

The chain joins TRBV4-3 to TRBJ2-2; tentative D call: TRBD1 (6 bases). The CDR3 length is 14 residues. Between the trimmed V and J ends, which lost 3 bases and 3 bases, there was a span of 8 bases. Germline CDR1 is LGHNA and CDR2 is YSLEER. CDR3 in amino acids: CASSHGQYTGELFF. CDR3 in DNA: TGCGCCAGCAGCCATGGACAGTACACCGGGGAGCTGTTTTTT.

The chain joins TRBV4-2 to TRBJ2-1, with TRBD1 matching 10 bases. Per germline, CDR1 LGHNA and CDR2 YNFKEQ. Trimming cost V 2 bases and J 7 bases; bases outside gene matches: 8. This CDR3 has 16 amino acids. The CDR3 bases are TGTGCCAGCAGCCAACGGACAGGGGGGGGAGAAAATGAGCAGTTCTTC. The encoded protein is CASSQRTGGGENEQFF.